These T cell receptor beta chains were read from a single sample in a study of CD8 T cells in ankylosing spondylitis. TCRdb passed the 5' RACE reads through MiXCR, listing each CDR3 protein once. The data contain just under 550,000 distinct CDR3 sequences, about 13% of them singletons. Sequenced material: blood, either unsorted or a sorted T cell fraction (not recorded which). These receptor sequences come from a male donor with ankylosing spondylitis. The CDR3 runs from the conserved cysteine through the conserved F or W. Fields, in order: D gene, V gene, CDR3 length, J gene, clone size, CDR3 protein, CDR3 DNA. A D gene is named only where the DNA matches it firmly. Clone size is not always given. Where it is, it says once, few, many or a class for expanded clones.

>.|TRBV7-2|15|TRBJ1-1|few
CASSLVLGAWTEAFF
TGTGCCAGCAGCTTAGTTTTAGGGGCGTGGACTGAAGCTTTCTTT
>.|TRBV20-1|14|TRBJ1-4|few
CSANFLPRVEKLFF
TGCAGTGCTAATTTTCTCCCCCGGGTCGAAAAACTGTTTTTT
>TRBD1|TRBV29-1|13|TRBJ2-3|.
CSVANRGPDTQYF
TGCAGCGTTGCGAACAGGGGACCAGATACGCAGTATTTT
>.|TRBV25-1|16|TRBJ1-2|.
CASSEGPPGANYGYTF
TGTGCCAGCAGTGAAGGCCCCCCAGGGGCTAACTATGGCTACACCTTC
>.|TRBV12-3/TRBV12-4|14|TRBJ1-5|few
CASSLLGREQPQHF
TGTGCCAGCAGTTTATTAGGGAGGGAGCAGCCCCAGCATTTT
>.|TRBV6-1|16|TRBJ2-6|.
CASSEEFTSGANVLTF
TGTGCCAGCAGTGAAGAGTTCACCTCTGGGGCCAACGTCCTGACTTTC
>.|TRBV10-1|13|TRBJ1-1|few
CASSGNRNTEAFF
TGCGCCAGCAGTGGTAATCGAAACACTGAAGCTTTCTTT
>.|TRBV7-8|15|TRBJ1-5|.
CASSPTGIGNQPQHF
TGTGCCAGCAGTCCCACAGGAATTGGCAATCAGCCCCAGCATTTT
>.|TRBV6-1|16|TRBJ2-3|.
CASSEAVGIRTDTQYF
TGTGCCAGCAGTGAGGCCGTTGGGATACGCACAGATACGCAGTATTTT
>.|TRBV27|15|TRBJ2-1|few
CASSLTFQRANEQFF
TGTGCCAGCAGTTTAACGTTCCAGCGGGCCAATGAGCAGTTCTTC
>.|TRBV12-3/TRBV12-4|15|TRBJ2-1|many
CASTLVAWGNNEQFF
TGTGCCAGCACCCTGGTCGCGTGGGGCAACAATGAGCAGTTCTTC
>.|TRBV7-9|15|TRBJ1-3|many
CASSEGTTGGNTIYF
TGTGCCAGCAGCGAGGGGACAACTGGAGGAAACACCATATATTTT
>.|TRBV18|13|TRBJ2-2|many
CASPGTDTGELFF
TGTGCCAGCCCAGGCACGGACACCGGGGAGCTGTTTTTT
>.|TRBV5-6|15|TRBJ2-2|.
CAMGPPGLSTGELFF
TGTGCCATGGGCCCCCCGGGCCTCAGCACCGGGGAGCTGTTTTTT
>TRBD2|TRBV10-3|15|TRBJ2-1|few
CAIQERELAAYEQFF
TGTGCCATCCAGGAGCGGGAGCTCGCGGCATATGAGCAGTTCTTC
>TRBD2|TRBV7-9|12|TRBJ2-2|few
CASGRAAGELFF
TGTGCCAGCGGGAGGGCCGCCGGGGAGCTGTTTTTT
>.|TRBV7-9|16|TRBJ2-1|many
CASSPPVVGGFGEQFF
TGTGCCAGCAGCCCCCCGGTGGTCGGGGGATTCGGAGAGCAGTTCTTC
>TRBD1|TRBV27|15|TRBJ1-1|.
CASSFHKGAGTEAFF
TGTGCCAGCAGTTTTCACAAGGGGGCCGGCACTGAAGCTTTCTTT
>TRBD2|TRBV6-7|15|TRBJ2-1|.
CASSFRAGGDNEQFF
TGTGCCAGCAGTTTCCGAGCGGGAGGGGACAATGAGCAGTTCTTC
>.|TRBV4-1|14|TRBJ2-1|many
CASSQHDAVMSRFF
TGCGCCAGCAGCCAACATGATGCCGTCATGTCTCGGTTCTTC
>.|TRBV19|14|TRBJ2-3|many
CASSIERSTDTQYF
TGTGCCAGTAGTATTGAGAGGAGCACAGATACGCAGTATTTT
>.|TRBV18|14|TRBJ1-1|few
CASLPGQSNTEAFF
TGTGCCAGCCTACCCGGACAGTCGAACACTGAAGCTTTCTTT
>.|TRBV12-3/TRBV12-4|12|TRBJ1-1|many
CASSWGGTEAFF
TGTGCCAGCAGTTGGGGTGGCACTGAAGCTTTCTTT
>.|TRBV2|13|TRBJ1-5|few
CASRGRPNQPQHF
TGTGCCAGCAGAGGCAGGCCAAATCAGCCCCAGCATTTT